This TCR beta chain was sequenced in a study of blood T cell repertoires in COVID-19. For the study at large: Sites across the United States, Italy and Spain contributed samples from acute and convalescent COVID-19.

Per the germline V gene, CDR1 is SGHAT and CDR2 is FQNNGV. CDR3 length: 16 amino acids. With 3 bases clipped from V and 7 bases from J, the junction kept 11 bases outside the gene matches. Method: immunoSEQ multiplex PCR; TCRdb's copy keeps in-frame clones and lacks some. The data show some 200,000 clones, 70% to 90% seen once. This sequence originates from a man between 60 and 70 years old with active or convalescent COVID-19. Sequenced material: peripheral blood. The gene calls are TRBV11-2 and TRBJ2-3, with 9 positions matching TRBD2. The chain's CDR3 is CASSFVGGGDRHTQYF. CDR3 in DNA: TGTGCCAGCAGCTTCGTTGGCGGGGGGGACAGACATACGCAGTATTTT.